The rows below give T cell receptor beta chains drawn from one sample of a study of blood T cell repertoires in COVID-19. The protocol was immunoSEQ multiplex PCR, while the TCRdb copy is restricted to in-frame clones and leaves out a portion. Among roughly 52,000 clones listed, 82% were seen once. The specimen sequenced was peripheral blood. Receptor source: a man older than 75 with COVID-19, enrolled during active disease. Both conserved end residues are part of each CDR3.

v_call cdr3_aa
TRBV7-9 CASSPDRGRFTEAFF
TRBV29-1 CSVVTGAYGYTF
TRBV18 CASSTVPGTSGSIDEQFF
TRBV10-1 CASSESGGLETQYF
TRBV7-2 CASSFGGTRGRQETQYF
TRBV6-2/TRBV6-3 CASSYLGRGVSGTQYF
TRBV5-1 CASSLSGTGGNQPQHF
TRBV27 CASSVSRGNQPQHF
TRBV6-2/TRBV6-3 CASSLRETDTQYF
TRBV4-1 CASSLRGQTEAFF
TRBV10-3 CAISRQGAGETQYF
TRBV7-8 CASSLNPQTEAFF
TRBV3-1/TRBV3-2 CASSQDLAGGRREQYF
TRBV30 CAWRQGEHQPQHF
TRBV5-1 CASRPGRVGGELFF
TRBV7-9 CASSLEVAPLHF
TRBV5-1 CASSPKTGAWETQYF
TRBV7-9 CASRPSGNEQFF
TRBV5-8 CASQMDSQPQHF
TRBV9 CASSPAGTFGETQYF
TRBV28 CASGGRPPDF
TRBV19 CASTPGRNGYTF
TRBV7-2 CASRPQGTGTEAFF
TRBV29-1 CATQGGFDHDGYTF
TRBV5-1 CASSAGQFSYNEQFF
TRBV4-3 CASSQDWVANADTQYF
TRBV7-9 CASSLGDNNQPQHF
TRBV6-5 CASRPRGNYGYTF
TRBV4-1 CASSPPGQGGEKLFF
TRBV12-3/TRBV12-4 CASSPGGAGELFF
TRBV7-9 CASSFMGLAGGSTDTQYF
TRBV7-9 CASRPSGGNTEAFF
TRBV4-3 CASSLAPTSGRLEQFF
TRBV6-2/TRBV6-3 CASSYAGTGGSNQPQHF
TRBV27 CASSFDKATEQYF
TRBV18 CASSPGQGSGTEAFF
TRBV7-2 CASSFRQGSYEQYF
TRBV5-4 CASSLAAPGNTEAFF
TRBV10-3 CAIMGRQNTEAFF
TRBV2 CASREGGGNQPQHF
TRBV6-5 CASSPQVSYEQYF
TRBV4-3 CASSQGQGSGNTIYF
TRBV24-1 CATSDPATGDETQYF
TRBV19 CASSKDRPSGANVLTF
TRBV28 CASSLGTGPSGNTIYF
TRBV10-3 CAISSDREGQPQHF
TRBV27 CASSLGVSGGAYEQYF
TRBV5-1 CASSSLTEGGYTF
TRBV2 CASSVQQGSNQPQHF
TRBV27 CASSLARGTGAQQFF
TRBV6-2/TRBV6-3 CASSYASTVLTMNTEAFF
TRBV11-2 CASSFISGTSQETQYF
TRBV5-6 CASSLALNLAKNIQYF